This TCR beta chain was sequenced during a study of post-analysis software for immune sequencing data. Overall study results and limits: Significantly lower normalized Chao1 diversity was found in patients with multiple sclerosis relative to controls. Patients used about five TRBV segments, including TRBV5-6, TRBV5-1 and TRBV20-1, more often than controls.

The CDR3 is 16 amino acids. CDR1 is DFQATT, CDR2 SNEGSKA, per germline (reference sequence). V shed 6 bases and J 1 base; nucleotides not matched to a gene: 12. Unique molecular identifiers tagged the TCR beta cDNA libraries. From the PCR reads, TCRdb called clonotypes with MiXCR, one entry per CDR3 protein. The sample comprises approximately 570,000 distinct CDR3 sequences, around 40% of which are singletons, and 1.5% to 2% rests with the top ten. This clonotype was counted between two and nine times. Its target is unknown. The sample was blood. The origin of this receptor is a girl between 5 and 17 years old with multiple sclerosis. The chain recombines TRBV20-1 with TRBJ2-5, with TRBD1 identical over 9 bases. The CDR3 region is CSAAQPGTGTQETQYF. The CDR3 DNA reads TGCAGTGCCGCACAACCCGGGACAGGGACCCAAGAGACCCAGTACTTC.